These T cell receptor beta chains were read from a single sample in a study of T cell responses to AZD1222 COVID-19 vaccine. The data were produced by immunoSEQ multiplex PCR, yet TCRdb's version contains in-frame clones alone and is incomplete. The sample includes some 90,000 clones, roughly nine tenths of them seen just once. The sequencing here drew on peripheral blood, taken 28 days after the second AZD1222 dose. The receptors stem from an adult who received the AZD1222 COVID-19 vaccine. CDR3s include the opening cysteine and the closing phenylalanine or tryptophan. A D gene is named only where the DNA matches it firmly. Expanded clones are given a class, and other clones once, few, many or no size at all.

D,V,J,size,DNA,CDR3
TRBD1,TRBV19,TRBJ1-6,.,TGTGCCAGTAGTTTAAGGACAGGGGAAAATTCACCCCTCCACTTT,CASSLRTGENSPLHF
TRBD1,TRBV7-2,TRBJ1-5,few,TGTGCCAGCAGCTTAGGTCGGGACAGGGGCAATCAGCCCCAGCATTTT,CASSLGRDRGNQPQHF
.,TRBV7-2,TRBJ1-1,few,TGTGCCAGCAGCACCCGATCTGGCGGGGGCGGTTTCGTAGCTTTCTTT,CASSTRSGGGGFVAFF
TRBD2,TRBV14,TRBJ2-5,.,TGTGCCAGCAGCAGTCAACTAGCGGGGGGGCAAGAGACCCAGTACTTC,CASSSQLAGGQETQYF
TRBD2,TRBV5-1,TRBJ2-3,.,TGCGCCAGCAGCGCCCTCGACCCCCGGGCCGGGGGGAGGTATTTT,CASSALDPRAGGRYF
TRBD1,TRBV7-8,TRBJ1-5,.,TGTGCCAGCAGCCTAGGGGGCTCTCTATTGGGGCCCCAGCATTTT,CASSLGGSLLGPQHF
TRBD2,TRBV19,TRBJ2-5,.,TGTGCCAGTAGTAGCGGGGGACGAGAGACCCAGTACTTC,CASSSGGRETQYF
.,TRBV18,TRBJ1-1,.,TGTGCCAGCTCACCGCGGCTGTCGAACACTGAAGCTTTCTTT,CASSPRLSNTEAFF
TRBD1,TRBV2,TRBJ1-4,.,TGTGCCAGCAGGGAACACGGACAGGGAAATGAAAAACTGTTTTTT,CASREHGQGNEKLFF
.,TRBV5-6,TRBJ1-3,once,TGTGCCAGCAGCTTTCGGGGGGTTGGAAACACCATATATTTT,CASSFRGVGNTIYF
.,TRBV7-9,TRBJ1-2,.,TGTGCCAGCAGCTTACCGGGTCCGACCTATGGCTACACCTTC,CASSLPGPTYGYTF
.,TRBV19,TRBJ2-1,.,TGTGCCAGTAGTATGGGACAAGTCAATGAGCAGTTCTTC,CASSMGQVNEQFF
TRBD2,TRBV5-4,TRBJ2-2,once,TGTGCCAGCAGCATGAGGCTAGCGGGGGCGAACACCGGGGAGCTGTTTTTT,CASSMRLAGANTGELFF
.,TRBV9,TRBJ2-1,.,TGTGCCAGCAGCGTAGACCCGGGGAGAGACAATGAGCAGTTCTTC,CASSVDPGRDNEQFF
.,TRBV9,TRBJ1-5,.,TGTGCCAGCAGCGTTCGTGACAATCAGCCCCAGCATTTT,CASSVRDNQPQHF
.,TRBV2,TRBJ1-2,.,TGTGCCTCACAAAGGGGTGGGAGTAACTATGGCTACACCTTC,CASQRGGSNYGYTF
.,TRBV12-3/TRBV12-4,TRBJ2-5,.,TGTGCCAGCAGTAATAGCGGCGGAGAGACCCAGTACTTC,CASSNSGGETQYF
.,TRBV7-9,TRBJ1-2,.,TGTGCCAGCAGCACCCCACCTAACTATGGCTACACCTTC,CASSTPPNYGYTF
.,TRBV12-5,TRBJ2-3,.,TGTGCTAGTGGGGACGGGCCCCAAAATACGCAGTATTTT,CASGDGPQNTQYF
.,TRBV7-9,TRBJ1-2,.,TGTGCCAGCAACACTCGGGCCGAGGGTGGCTACACCTTC,CASNTRAEGGYTF
.,TRBV9,TRBJ1-6,.,TGTGCCAGCAGCGTAGGAGTACAGAATTCACCCCTCCACTTT,CASSVGVQNSPLHF
.,TRBV27,TRBJ1-2,.,TGTGCCAGCAGTTTATCTTGGTCCGCGGGAAAGAAGGGCTACACCTTC,CASSLSWSAGKKGYTF
.,TRBV4-1,TRBJ1-1,.,TGCGCCAGCAGCCAAGAAGACAGGGCTTTCTTT,CASSQEDRAFF
.,TRBV7-3,TRBJ2-1,.,TGTGCCAGCAGCTCCAGGGTCCACAATGAGCAGTTCTTC,CASSSRVHNEQFF
.,TRBV10-3,TRBJ1-5,.,TGTGCCATCAGTACCCCAGGTCGGCAGCCCCAGCATTTT,CAISTPGRQPQHF
.,TRBV5-1,TRBJ2-1,.,TGCGCCAGCAGCTTGAGGGGAGTAGTGGGGCGGGGGCGCGTCAATGAGCAGTTCTTC,CASSLRGVVGRGRVNEQFF
TRBD2,TRBV7-9,TRBJ2-2,.,TGTGCCAGCAGCTCACTAGCGGGGACCGGGGAGCTGTTTTTT,CASSSLAGTGELFF
TRBD1,TRBV6-5,TRBJ1-2,.,TGTGCCAGCAGTACGAGCGGGACAGGGAACTATGGCTACACCTTC,CASSTSGTGNYGYTF
TRBD1,TRBV28,TRBJ2-7,.,TGTGCCAGCAGTTCCCGGTCTGGACAGGGCTACGAGCAGTACTTC,CASSSRSGQGYEQYF
TRBD1,TRBV7-9,TRBJ1-6,few,TGTGCCAGCAGCCCCGGGACAGGGGTTTATTCACCCCTCCACTTT,CASSPGTGVYSPLHF
.,TRBV16,TRBJ2-5,.,TGTGCCAGCAGCCGGGCTGAGACCCAGTACTTC,CASSRAETQYF
.,TRBV5-1,TRBJ1-6,.,TGCGCCAGCAAAGTTGGCGGAAGGAGCTCCTATAATTCACCCCTCCACTTT,CASKVGGRSSYNSPLHF
.,TRBV5-1,TRBJ2-5,.,TGCGCCAGCAGCCGGGACAGCGGGGAGACCCAGTACTTC,CASSRDSGETQYF
.,TRBV15,TRBJ1-5,.,TGTGCCACCAGCAGTGACGGGAGCAATCAGCCCCAGCATTTT,CATSSDGSNQPQHF
.,TRBV6-1,TRBJ1-3,medium-sized,TGTGCCAGCAGTGACGGGGTCTCTGGAAACACCATATATTTT,CASSDGVSGNTIYF
.,TRBV29-1,TRBJ2-5,once,TGCAGCGTTGACGACAACCCTGGAGAGACCCAGTACTTC,CSVDDNPGETQYF
TRBD1,TRBV7-8,TRBJ1-4,.,TGTGCCAGTAGCTACGGGACAGGGGATCGAAAACTGTTTTTT,CASSYGTGDRKLFF
.,TRBV5-1,TRBJ2-3,.,TGCGCCAGCAGGTCGGACGGGGGAGATACGCAGTATTTT,CASRSDGGDTQYF
TRBD2,TRBV11-2,TRBJ2-1,.,TGTGCCAGCAGCTTAGGGGCCCTACTAGCGGGGGCGTACAATGAGCAGTTCTTC,CASSLGALLAGAYNEQFF
TRBD1,TRBV9,TRBJ1-6,.,TGTGCCAGCAGCGTAGGGGACAGCCATAATTCACCCCTCCACTTT,CASSVGDSHNSPLHF
.,TRBV6-5,TRBJ1-1,.,TGTGCCAGCAGTTCCCGACACGGCGCCACTGAAGCTTTCTTT,CASSSRHGATEAFF
.,TRBV7-9,TRBJ1-2,.,TGTGCCGTATCCGCAGGATCTGGCTACACCTTC,CAVSAGSGYTF
.,TRBV5-1,TRBJ2-5,.,TGCGCCAGCAGCTTGGATACGGGGGCAGAGACCCAGTACTTC,CASSLDTGAETQYF
TRBD1,TRBV24-1,TRBJ2-1,.,TGTGCCACCAGTGTCGGGACAGGGGGCGTTGACTCCTACAATGAGCAGTTCTTC,CATSVGTGGVDSYNEQFF
.,TRBV7-9,TRBJ1-4,.,TGTGCCAGCAGCCATAACGGACGGGGGACAACTAATGAAAAACTGTTTTTT,CASSHNGRGTTNEKLFF
.,TRBV2,TRBJ1-4,.,TGTGCCAGCAGCGTCCTGGGGGCGCGGGAAAAACTGTTTTTT,CASSVLGAREKLFF
TRBD1,TRBV5-1,TRBJ1-6,.,TGCGCCAAGGGGGACAGCTCCTATAATTCACCCCTCCACTTT,CAKGDSSYNSPLHF
.,TRBV19,TRBJ1-4,once,TGTGCCAGTAGTATAGCGGCAGGGCGGCGGGAAAAACTGTTTTTT,CASSIAAGRREKLFF
TRBD1,TRBV5-1,TRBJ2-7,.,TGCGCCAGCAGCTTAGGGGGACAGGGGCCCTACGAGCAGTACTTC,CASSLGGQGPYEQYF
.,TRBV12-5,TRBJ2-3,.,TGTGCTAGTGGTTTGTACACAGATACGCAGTATTTT,CASGLYTDTQYF
.,TRBV4-1,TRBJ1-5,.,TGCGCCAGCAGCCAAGATCTTGGAGGGTATCAGCCCCAGCATTTT,CASSQDLGGYQPQHF
.,TRBV19,TRBJ1-4,.,TGTGCCAGTAACCCCGAGGGAGTCAGAAGTGCAACTAATGAAAAACTGTTTTTT,CASNPEGVRSATNEKLFF
.,TRBV7-9,TRBJ2-7,.,TGTGCCAGCAGCTTAGAGGGGACCCCTTACGAGCAGTACTTC,CASSLEGTPYEQYF